Following are 18 T cell receptor beta chains from one sample sequenced in a study of Ad26.COV2.S vaccination and SARS-CoV-2 variants. Repertoires were generated with immunoSEQ multiplex PCR, while TCRdb's copy carries only in-frame clones and drops some. The sample yields about 390,000 clones, roughly nine tenths seen once. Treatment specified: about 20 received Ad26.COV2.S at low or high dose, single or two shots; about 5 received placebo; per-sample allocation not given. Samples came from day 63 after the first vaccine or placebo injection. The specimen comprised peripheral blood, sampled in a trial of Ad26.COV2.S vaccine versus placebo. The receptor source for this set is a person aged 18-60 years who received the Ad26.COV2.S COVID-19 vaccine or a placebo.

The rearrangement uses TRBV19 and TRBJ1-5; D unresolved. Trimming shortened V by 3 bases and J by 4 bases, and 13 bases separated the two germline ends. The germline gives CDR1 LNHDA, CDR2 SQIVND (reference sequence). The CDR3 loop spans 15 amino acids. The CDR3 sequence: CASSITSANNQPQHF. The CDR3, as DNA: TGTGCCAGTAGTATTACTTCAGCCAATAATCAGCCCCAGCATTTT.

This clone was counted a single time. The gene calls are TRBV5-4 and TRBJ2-3; 11 bases align to TRBD2. The CDR3 totals 16 residues. V shed 2 bases, J shed 6 bases, and the junction held 8 bases outside the gene matches. The germline V gene encodes CDR1 SGHNT and CDR2 YYREEE (reference sequence). The CDR3 region has the DNA TGTGCCAGCAGCTTCTCCCTAGCGGGGGGCGGTGATACGCAGTATTTT. The encoded protein is CASSFSLAGGGDTQYF.

The rearrangement joins TRBV28 to TRBJ1-2; D call uncertain. This CDR3 comprises 16 residues. Germline V gives CDR1 MDHEN, CDR2 SYDVKM. Trimming stripped 0 bases from V and 8 bases from J, with 19 bases between. The CDR3 DNA sequence: TGTGCCAGCAGTTTATGGGGCTCGCCGTTCCCTAGGGGCTACACCTTC. Translation: CASSLWGSPFPRGYTF.

The rearrangement joins TRBV5-1 to TRBJ2-5; D tentatively reads TRBD1 or TRBD2 (6 bases each). V was trimmed by 4 bases and J by 5 bases, leaving 15 bases between them. The length of the CDR3 is 14 residues. Germline V lookup: CDR1 SGHRS, CDR2 YFSETQ. The chain's CDR3 is CASSATGATETQYF. The CDR3 bases are TGCGCCAGCAGCGCAACGGGGGCTACGGAGACCCAGTACTTC.

The CDR3 is CASSQEADGGDTQYF. CDR3 sequence (DNA): TGTGCCAGCAGCCAAGAGGCAGATGGGGGTGATACGCAGTATTTT. The rearrangement links TRBV3-1 (or the pseudogene TRBV3-2) to TRBJ2-3; perhaps D is TRBD1 or TRBD2 (5 bases each). The CDR3 covers 15 residues. Trimming took off 0 bases at V and 6 bases at J, with 13 bases between the two ends. Germline loops: CDR1 LGHDT, CDR2 YNNKEL (reference sequence).

The V gene is TRBV2, the J gene TRBJ1-5; 8 bases match TRBD1. Trimming at V came to 8 bases and at J to 6 bases, leaving 12 bases not matched to a gene. Germline CDR1 is SNHLY and CDR2 is FYNNEI. This CDR3 region has 15 residues. The CDR3 DNA is TGTGCCAGCGGGAGAGAAACAGGGGGAGGTCAGCCCCAGCATTTT. Translated, it gives CASGRETGGGQPQHF.

A few counts support this clone. The chain couples TRBV4-2 to TRBJ2-4; tentatively, D is TRBD1 or TRBD2 (7 bases each). Germline V gives CDR1 LGHNA, CDR2 YNFKEQ. The CDR3 is made up of 16 amino acids. V was trimmed by 0 bases and J by 8 bases, leaving 17 bases between them. The CDR3 here is CASSQESFAGGDIQYF. The CDR3 DNA reads TGTGCCAGCAGCCAAGAATCCTTCGCAGGGGGGGACATTCAGTACTTC.

This chain links TRBV6-5 with TRBJ2-5, with 7 bases lining up with TRBD1. CDR3 size: 14 residues. V lost 5 bases to trimming and J lost 4 bases; unmatched junction nucleotides: 7. The germline V gene has CDR1 MNHEY and CDR2 SVGAGI. CDR3 in amino acids: CASSLPGQIETQYF. The CDR3 nucleotides are TGTGCCAGCAGTCTTCCGGGACAGATAGAGACCCAGTACTTC.

The chain employs TRBV6-1 and TRBJ1-6; D is ambiguous. Trimming removed 3 bases at V and 11 bases at J, with 14 bases between. This CDR3 is built from 14 residues. Germline assignment: CDR1 MNHNS and CDR2 SASEGT. CDR3 sequence (DNA): TGTGCCAGCAGTGAGGGGTACTCCAGGACACCCCTCCACTTT. Its protein product is CASSEGYSRTPLHF.

This rearrangement joins TRBV6-4 to TRBJ2-5; D remains unclear. Germline CDR1 MRHNA, CDR2 SNTAGT. This CDR3 has 13 residues. The V gene lost 7 bases and the J gene lost 1 base, with 10 bases spanning the gap. DNA of the CDR3: TGTGCCAGCATCGGTAACTGCCAAGAGACCCAGTACTTC. It specifies CASIGNCQETQYF.

The chain joins TRBV12-5 to TRBJ2-7, with D unresolved. This CDR3 spans 13 amino acids. Germline V gene lookup returns CDR1 LGHNT and CDR2 FRNRAP. Between the trimmed V and J ends, which lost 6 bases and 7 bases, there was a span of 16 bases. CDR3 residues: CASGAPGSEEQYF. The CDR3, as DNA: TGTGCTAGTGGGGCCCCGGGCAGCGAAGAGCAGTACTTC.

V is TRBV6-5 and J is TRBJ2-2; D is possibly TRBD1 (6 bases). Trimming took off 9 bases at V and 1 base at J, with 12 bases between the two ends. Looked up from germline, CDR1 is MNHEY and CDR2 is SVGAGI. CDR3 length: 14 amino acids. The CDR3 region is CASYQTGNTGELFF. The CDR3 bases are TGTGCCAGTTACCAGACAGGGAACACCGGGGAGCTGTTTTTT.

This chain connects TRBV6-5 to TRBJ2-5; D might be TRBD2 (6 bases). In germline, CDR1 is MNHEY, CDR2 SVGAGI. This CDR3 comprises 13 residues. V gave up 5 bases and J gave up 5 bases, with 12 bases separating them. The DNA of the CDR3 is TGTGCCAGCAGTCACCTAGCGAGGGAGACCCAGTACTTC. Its translation: CASSHLARETQYF.

The gene calls are TRBV5-1 and TRBJ2-7, with 7 positions matching TRBD1. The CDR3 is 12 residues long. Germline V gene sequence: CDR1 SGHRS, CDR2 YFSETQ. Trimming took 4 bases from V and 7 from J; bases not matched to a gene: 5. Here the CDR3 reads CASSADREEQYF. In DNA form, the CDR3 reads TGCGCCAGCAGCGCAGACAGGGAAGAGCAGTACTTC.

The chain carries TRBV5-6 and TRBJ2-7; D is ambiguous. Germline CDR1 reads SGHDT; CDR2 reads YYEEEE. The CDR3 totals 13 residues. V gave up 2 bases and J gave up 6 bases, with 12 bases separating them. CDR3 region: CASSLPADLEQYF. In DNA form, the CDR3 reads TGTGCCAGCAGCTTACCCGCCGACCTCGAGCAGTACTTC.

The J gene is TRBJ2-3, the V gene TRBV6-5, with D perhaps matching TRBD1 (5 bases). The germline V gene encodes CDR1 MNHEY and CDR2 SVGAGI. The CDR3 covers 14 residues. V lost 2 bases and J lost 2, with 8 bases in between. The CDR3 DNA is TGTGCCAGCAGTTACAGGGGATCCACAGATACGCAGTATTTT. Its translation: CASSYRGSTDTQYF.

This rearrangement joins TRBV19 to TRBJ2-3, with 7 positions matching TRBD2. This CDR3 region has 14 residues. V lost 5 bases, J lost 1 base, and 3 bases stayed unmatched. Germline assignment: CDR1 LNHDA and CDR2 SQIVND (reference sequence). The CDR3 DNA follows: TGTGCCAGTAGTGTCGCGGGGGGCACAGATACGCAGTATTTT. As protein: CASSVAGGTDTQYF.

This clone was observed once. V gene TRBV3-1 (or the pseudogene TRBV3-2) combines with J gene TRBJ2-2; no firm D call. There are 13 residues in the CDR3. V gave up 0 bases and J gave up 2 bases, with 1 base separating them. Germline V gene sequence: CDR1 LGHDT, CDR2 YNNKEL (reference sequence). CDR3 sequence (DNA): TGTGCCAGCAGCCAAGAAAACACCGGGGAGCTGTTTTTT. Translating gives CASSQENTGELFF.